What follows are 16 T cell receptor beta chains derived from one specimen sequenced in a study of blood T cell repertoires in COVID-19. The data were produced by immunoSEQ multiplex PCR, yet TCRdb's version contains in-frame clones alone and is incomplete. The table lists some 280,000 clones, about 89% of them singletons. Sequencing used peripheral blood. These receptors were taken from a woman in her sixties or seventies with acute or convalescent COVID-19.

The chain employs TRBV19 and TRBJ1-2, with D uncertain. The CDR3 loop spans 17 amino acids. Trimming removed 3 bases from V and 1 base from J, with 18 bases in between. Per germline, CDR1 LNHDA and CDR2 SQIVND (reference sequence). As DNA, the CDR3 is TGTGCCAGTAGTATGGGTCGTGGAGGCAACGTTAACTATGGCTACACCTTC. Its protein product is CASSMGRGGNVNYGYTF.

The chain uses TRBV27 and TRBJ1-2; no reliable D call. Trimming removed 5 bases at V and 3 bases at J, with 13 bases between. Germline V gene sequence: CDR1 MNHEY, CDR2 SMNVEV (reference sequence). There are 14 residues in the CDR3. The CDR3 is CASSPEAAYYGYTF. CDR3 bases: TGTGCCAGCAGTCCGGAGGCGGCTTACTATGGCTACACCTTC.

The rearrangement joins TRBV7-8 to TRBJ1-2; TRBD1 agrees at 7 bases. The CDR3 totals 14 residues. Trimming removed 5 bases from V and 5 bases from J; junction bases left unmatched: 8. In germline, CDR1 is SGHVS, CDR2 FQNEAQ. CDR3 bases: TGTGCCAGCAGCCCATCAGGGGGAAGGTATGGCTACACCTTC. Translating gives CASSPSGGRYGYTF.

The CDR3 DNA is TGTGCCAGCTCTATTTCGGGACAGGTGGGAGAAAAACTGTTTTTT. This gives the protein CASSISGQVGEKLFF. The rearrangement joins TRBV6-5 to TRBJ1-4, with 8 nucleotides matching TRBD1. CDR3 length: 15 residues. V shed 8 bases, J shed 8 bases, and the junction held 13 bases outside the gene matches. The germline CDR1 and CDR2 sequences are MNHEY and SVGAGI.

V usage is TRBV9 and J usage is TRBJ1-2, with TRBD1 matching 7 bases. Germline CDR1 reads SGDLS; CDR2 reads YYNGEE. The CDR3 runs 14 residues. The J segment lost 8 bases and the V segment lost 3 bases, leaving 10 bases of the junction unmatched. The CDR3 coding sequence is TGTGCCAGCAGCGGGAAAATAGGGGGCTGGGGCTACACCTTC. Translated: CASSGKIGGWGYTF.

The chain combines TRBV28 with TRBJ1-1; tentative D call: TRBD1 (5 bases). Germline CDR1 is MDHEN and CDR2 is SYDVKM. This CDR3 is 13 amino acids long. The V end was cut by 3 bases, the J end by 5 bases, with 10 bases between. CDR3 sequence: CASSLGGSTEAFF. The CDR3 DNA reads TGTGCCAGCAGTTTGGGGGGAAGTACTGAAGCTTTCTTT.

This rearrangement joins TRBV11-2 to TRBJ1-3; D possibly corresponds to TRBD1 (5 bases). CDR1 is SGHAT and CDR2 is FQNNGV in the germline V gene. Trimming removed 1 base from V and 0 bases from J, with 7 bases in between. The CDR3 has 15 residues. Here the CDR3 DNA reads TGTGCCAGCAGCTTAGGACAGAACTCTGGAAACACCATATATTTT. It codes for CASSLGQNSGNTIYF.

The chain has TRBV28 and TRBJ1-5, with a weak D call TRBD1 (5 bases). The CDR3 extends over 16 amino acids. From germline, CDR1 is MDHEN and CDR2 SYDVKM. Trimming removed 7 bases at V and 1 base at J, with 17 bases between. CDR3 in DNA: TGTGCCAGCATCCCTGGTGGGGGGAGGAGCAATCAGCCCCAGCATTTT. Translating gives CASIPGGGRSNQPQHF.

The chain has TRBV9 and TRBJ2-1, with a possible D match to TRBD2 (6 bases). Per germline, CDR1 SGDLS and CDR2 YYNGEE. V shed 3 bases and J shed 0 bases, with 10 bases lying between them. This CDR3 region has 15 residues. The CDR3 loop is CASSAPGSSYNEQFF. CDR3 sequence (DNA): TGTGCCAGCAGCGCCCCCGGGAGCTCCTACAATGAGCAGTTCTTC.

V and J are TRBV4-3 and TRBJ2-7, with D perhaps matching TRBD1 (7 bases). V was clipped by 1 base and J by 5 bases, with 12 bases between them. The CDR3 has 14 amino acids. The V gene's germline CDR1 is LGHNA and CDR2 YSLEER. The CDR3 coding sequence is TGCGCCAGCAGCCAAGGGAGGGGGCCCAACGAGCAGTACTTC. This gives the protein CASSQGRGPNEQYF.

The gene calls are TRBV9 and TRBJ1-4; possibly TRBD1 for D (5 bases). The V end was cut by 3 bases, the J end by 6 bases, with 12 bases between. Germline V gives CDR1 SGDLS, CDR2 YYNGEE. The CDR3 runs 14 residues. The CDR3 region is CASSGTPWDEKLFF. The DNA for the CDR3 is TGTGCCAGCAGCGGGACACCTTGGGATGAAAAACTGTTTTTT.

The chain combines TRBV5-1 with TRBJ2-3; D unclear. CDR1 and CDR2 from the germline V gene are SGHRS and YFSETQ. The CDR3 is 12 residues long. Trimming took off 3 bases at V and 2 bases at J, with 4 bases between the two ends. For the CDR3, the DNA is TGCGCCAGCAGCTCCTTCACAGATACGCAGTATTTT. Translation gives CASSSFTDTQYF.

This clone was seen just once. The J gene is TRBJ1-2, the V gene TRBV2, with D unresolved. Germline assignment: CDR1 SNHLY and CDR2 FYNNEI. This CDR3 has 14 amino acids. V lost 6 bases and J 6 bases, leaving 17 bases between the germline ends. CDR3 loop: CASRITPAVDGYTF. The CDR3 DNA sequence: TGTGCCAGCAGAATCACGCCGGCGGTAGATGGCTACACCTTC. Looking up the rest from reference TRBV2 and TRBJ1-2 gives the full variable domain: EPEVTQTPSHQVTQMGQEVILRCVPISNHLYFYWYRQILGQKVEFLVSFYNNEISEKSEIFDDQFSVERPDGSNFTLKIRSTKLEDSAMYFCASRITPAVDGYTFGSGTRLTVV.

The chain links TRBV7-2 to TRBJ2-3, with D possibly TRBD2 on 5 matching bases. The CDR3 loop spans 15 amino acids. Trimming pared 1 base from V and 2 bases from J, leaving 10 bases between. Per the germline V gene, CDR1 is SGHTA and CDR2 is FQGNSA. Here the CDR3 reads CASSLGPSLTDTQYF. CDR3 in DNA: TGTGCCAGCAGCTTAGGGCCTAGCCTCACAGATACGCAGTATTTT.

The chain joins TRBV19 to TRBJ1-4; possible D gene TRBD1, 6 bases. The CDR3 is 15 amino acids. Trimming took off 6 bases at V and 1 base at J, with 12 bases between the two ends. Germline V gene data show CDR1 as LNHDA and CDR2 as SQIVND (reference sequence). The CDR3 sequence: CASSTGRGTNEKLFF. The DNA of the CDR3 is TGTGCCAGTAGCACAGGGAGGGGAACTAATGAAAAACTGTTTTTT.

The chain is built from TRBV3-1 (or the pseudogene TRBV3-2) and TRBJ1-5, with 7 positions matching TRBD1. The V gene end was trimmed by 3 bases and the J gene end by 2 bases; junction bases not matched to a gene: 1. The CDR3 runs to 14 residues. Per germline, CDR1 LGHDT and CDR2 YNNKEL (reference sequence). Here the CDR3 reads CASSQTGRNQPQHF. The CDR3 DNA sequence: TGTGCCAGCAGCCAGACAGGGCGCAATCAGCCCCAGCATTTT.